These 18 T cell receptor beta chains originate from one sample sequenced in a study of shared clonotypes between healthy human individuals (dated by TCRdb to 2020 to 2021). For the CD8 naive samples, CD45RO-negative cells were positively selected for CCR7, yielding a CD45RA+CCR7+ population from which TemRA cells were excluded. The library was produced with the immunoSEQ multiplex PCR assay. This immuneACCESS table, as held by TCRdb, lists in-frame sequences with V and J called but not all clones. Of the missing ones, under half trace to an unresolved V gene in checked studies; the others have no known cause. The sample profile shows roughly 570,000 clones; 98% of them were found once. The top ten constitute less than 0.35% of the sample. Source material: naive CD8+ T cells sorted from blood. In the paper's terms, the cell subset or site label means: CD45RA+CCR7+. The receptor source for this set is a man aged 25-45 years in good health.

This clone was seen a single time. The chain combines TRBV18 with TRBJ1-1; 7 positions agree with TRBD1. V shed 0 bases and J 5 bases; nucleotides not matched to a gene: 3. In germline, CDR1 is KGHSH, CDR2 LQKENI. The CDR3 has 14 amino acids. For the CDR3, the DNA is TGTGCCAGCTCACCACCCCAGGGGGATACTGAAGCTTTCTTT. This codes for CASSPPQGDTEAFF.

J is TRBJ2-1 and V is TRBV6-5; no reliable D call. V lost 6 bases and J lost 3, with 9 bases in between. This CDR3 comprises 13 residues. From germline, CDR1 is MNHEY and CDR2 SVGAGI. CDR3 amino acids: CASSPNRYNEQFF. In DNA form, the CDR3 reads TGTGCCAGCAGCCCCAACCGCTACAATGAGCAGTTCTTC.

V is TRBV25-1 and J is TRBJ2-7; TRBD1 agrees at 9 bases. CDR3 length: 15 residues. Germline CDR1 MGHDK, CDR2 SYGVNS. V gave up 2 bases and J gave up 4 bases; unmatched junction bases: 6. The CDR3 reads CASSETPGQGYEQYF. DNA of the CDR3: TGTGCCAGCAGTGAAACCCCGGGACAGGGATACGAGCAGTACTTC.

The gene calls are TRBV5-1 and TRBJ2-7; TRBD1 agrees at 8 bases. Germline-derived CDR1 and CDR2 are SGHRS and YFSETQ. V was clipped by 3 bases and J by 5 bases; unmatched bases: 7. The CDR3 totals 14 residues. CDR3 sequence reads: CASSSRIQGDEQYF. CDR3 nucleotide sequence: TGCGCCAGCAGCTCGAGGATACAGGGGGACGAGCAGTACTTC.

The genes are TRBV18 and TRBJ1-1; no firm D call. Germline-derived CDR1 and CDR2 are KGHSH and LQKENI. Between the trimmed V and J ends, which lost 2 bases and 6 bases, there was a span of 16 bases. The CDR3 is 15 amino acids. The CDR3 sequence is CASSPGARLPAEAFF. CDR3 in DNA: TGTGCCAGCTCACCAGGCGCAAGGCTTCCGGCTGAAGCTTTCTTT.

The J gene is TRBJ2-7, the V gene TRBV5-6; the D gene could be TRBD1 or TRBD2 (5 bases each). V was pared by 2 bases and J by 4 bases, with 19 bases between. The CDR3 consists of 16 residues. The V gene's germline CDR1 is SGHDT and CDR2 YYEEEE. CDR3 loop: CASSFPLGRSFYEQYF. Here the CDR3 DNA reads TGTGCCAGCAGCTTTCCTCTGGGACGCTCCTTTTACGAGCAGTACTTC.

The rearrangement links TRBV6-5 to TRBJ1-2; 7 bases agree with TRBD1. The V gene end was trimmed by 0 bases and the J gene end by 6 bases; junction bases not matched to a gene: 10. This CDR3 region has 16 residues. CDR1 and CDR2 (germline): MNHEY, SVGAGI. CDR3 DNA: TGTGCCAGCAGTTACTCCCAAACAGGGGCGGGGAATGGCTACACCTTC. It encodes CASSYSQTGAGNGYTF.

This chain joins TRBV7-9 and TRBJ2-3; the match to TRBD2 covers 7 bases. The V segment lost 2 bases and the J segment 4 bases; nucleotides outside the gene matches: 9. The CDR3 totals 16 residues. Germline CDR1 and CDR2: SEHNR and FQNEAQ (reference sequence). CDR3 DNA: TGTGCCAGCAGCTTAAGGGGCGGGAGTCGGGCAGATACGCAGTATTTT. Its protein is CASSLRGGSRADTQYF.

V usage is TRBV5-3 and J usage is TRBJ2-1; 11 bases match TRBD1. TRBV5-3 is an open reading frame whose function is uncertain. V lost 10 bases, J lost 8 bases, and 17 bases stayed unmatched. The CDR3 consists of 16 residues. The CDR3 DNA reads as TGTGCCCCCCACCTTGATCCGGGACAGGGGGTCCATGAGCAGTTCTTC. The encoded protein is CAPHLDPGQGVHEQFF.

This rearrangement joins TRBV15 to TRBJ2-5; D may be TRBD1 (6 bases). CDR3 size: 13 residues. Germline assignment: CDR1 LNHNV and CDR2 YYDKDF (reference sequence). Trimming shortened V by 1 base and J by 3 bases, and 6 bases separated the two germline ends. The CDR3 nucleotides read TGTGCCACCAGCAGAGGGACAGAAGAGACCCAGTACTTC. This codes for CATSRGTEETQYF.

The sample holds one count of this clone. V gene TRBV29-1 combines with J gene TRBJ2-2; D gene uncertain. Per germline, CDR1 SQVTM and CDR2 ANQGSEA. The V end was cut by 6 bases, the J end by 5 bases, with 13 bases between. The CDR3 runs 13 residues. CDR3 nucleotide sequence: TGCAGCGTCCTCACCTATGAGACCGGGGAGCTGTTTTTT. It is translated as CSVLTYETGELFF.

V usage is TRBV6-6 and J usage is TRBJ2-7, with D hard to call. The CDR3 extends over 14 amino acids. CDR1 is MNHNY, CDR2 SVGAGI, per germline (reference sequence). V was pared by 7 bases and J by 4 bases, with 17 bases between. The CDR3 spells CASNFRVDMYEQYF. The CDR3 DNA reads as TGTGCCAGCAACTTTAGGGTAGACATGTACGAGCAGTACTTC.

The chain is built from TRBV29-1 and TRBJ2-4; D gene uncertain. V lost 6 bases and J 0 bases, leaving 9 bases between the germline ends. From germline, CDR1 is SQVTM and CDR2 ANQGSEA. The CDR3 has 13 residues. The CDR3 protein is CSVARQAKNIQYF. CDR3 bases: TGCAGCGTGGCCAGACAAGCCAAAAACATTCAGTACTTC.

The chain couples TRBV7-2 to TRBJ2-1, with 8 bases that match TRBD1. The CDR3 has 15 amino acids. Germline values: CDR1 SGHTA, CDR2 FQGNSA. Trimming took 3 bases from V and 8 from J; bases not matched to a gene: 9. The CDR3 region has the DNA TGTGCCAGCAGCTTCCGGGACAGGTCCATCGATGAGCAGTTCTTC. As protein: CASSFRDRSIDEQFF.

The chain recombines TRBV27 with TRBJ2-7; 9 bases are shared with TRBD1. J lost 1 base, V lost 2 bases, and 3 bases had no gene match. Looked up from germline, CDR1 is MNHEY and CDR2 is SMNVEV (reference sequence). The CDR3 loop spans 15 amino acids. DNA for the CDR3: TGTGCCAGCAGTTTAATGGGGACAGGGTCCTACGAGCAGTACTTC. This encodes CASSLMGTGSYEQYF.

V is TRBV27 and J is TRBJ1-2; 7 nucleotides agree with TRBD1. V gave up 3 bases and J gave up 5 bases; unmatched junction bases: 6. The CDR3 extends over 14 amino acids. Germline V gene data show CDR1 as MNHEY and CDR2 as SMNVEV (reference sequence). This CDR3 reads CASSFAQGGYGYTF. Here the CDR3 DNA reads TGTGCCAGCAGTTTTGCGCAGGGGGGGTATGGCTACACCTTC.

This chain uses TRBV7-9 with TRBJ1-2; unclear D gene. The V end was cut by 4 bases, the J end by 7 bases, with 22 bases between. The germline CDR1 and CDR2 sequences are SEHNR and FQNEAQ (reference sequence). The CDR3 sequence is 16 residues long. Here the CDR3 reads CASSSQGLYAVAGYTF. CDR3 DNA: TGTGCCAGCAGCTCCCAAGGGCTATATGCGGTGGCTGGCTACACCTTC.

V usage is TRBV27 and J usage is TRBJ1-2; maybe TRBD1 (5 bases). Germline lookup yields CDR1 MNHEY and CDR2 SMNVEV (reference sequence). The V and J ends lost 3 bases and 8 bases respectively, with 13 bases between them. The CDR3 loop spans 13 amino acids. CDR3: CASSFGQGRGYTF. CDR3 bases: TGTGCCAGCAGTTTCGGGCAGGGACGGGGCTACACCTTC.